This T cell receptor (beta chain) was obtained from a study of identical twins. Study findings and constraints: Cross-sectional statistics, not tracking of the same donors, supported the conclusions. Fewer insertions were carried by abundant cord blood beta clonotypes, but none was seen in memory repertoires.

Germline CDR1 and CDR2: WNHNN and SYGVQD (reference sequence). The CDR3 extends over 14 amino acids. V dropped 6 bases and J dropped 1 base, with 12 bases sitting between them. Template switching added a universal primer site; cDNA carried unique molecular identifiers. TCRdb re-derived calls from the 5' RACE reads in MiXCR, one entry per CDR3 protein. This table has hundreds of thousands of distinct CDR3 sequences, 15% to 20% appearing once. This clonotype was observed a handful of times. Its antigen is still unknown. This sample was also put to use in a study of T cells expressing NK-cell markers. This second report adds: Most of the eight sequenced donors were HCMV-seropositive; one was seronegative.

Sequencing was performed on PBMCs. This sequence was found in a woman aged 18-35 years in good health. J is TRBJ1-1 and V is TRBV10-1, with TRBD1 as a possible D gene (6 bases). The CDR3 DNA is TGCGCCAGCAGCAGGGACACCTCGAACACTGAAGCTTTCTTT. Translating gives CASSRDTSNTEAFF.